Sequencing of this T cell receptor (beta chain) was carried out in a study of memory CD4+ T cells and cytomegalovirus serostatus. The method was immunoSEQ multiplex PCR; TCRdb's version includes in-frame clones alone and lacks a portion of them. The sample holds about 47,000 clones, approximately 74% seen once. This clone was seen once. There are 15 residues in the CDR3. Trimming at V came to 1 base and at J to 3 bases, leaving 4 bases not matched to a gene. Germline V gives CDR1 SNHLY, CDR2 FYNNEI. The sort gate was single viable CD3+CD4+CD8-CD45RO+ cells for memory CD4+ T cells. This sequence was found in an adult in good health and CMV-seropositive. The sequenced sample consisted of memory CD4+ T cells from blood. This chain links TRBV2 with TRBJ2-3; 7 bases agree with TRBD1. This chain's CDR3 is CASSEGTGATDTQYF. CDR3 in DNA: TGTGCCAGCAGTGAAGGGACAGGAGCAACAGATACGCAGTATTTT.